Presented here are 22 T cell receptor beta chains from one specimen sequenced in a study of T cells in Graves' hyperthyroidism and ophthalmopathy. Researchers amplified the TCR beta CDR3 regions from RNA transcripts. During a first-round RT-PCR of the TCR CDR3, the HTBI primer set was used. From the multiplex PCR reads, TCRdb called clonotypes with MiXCR, one entry per CDR3 protein. The table shows around 350,000 distinct CDR3 sequences, with about a fifth occurring only once. Source material: blood. The origin of the receptors is a young woman with Graves' hyperthyroidism.

The V gene is TRBV12-5, the J gene TRBJ1-1, with 8 bases aligning to TRBD1. Trimming at V came to 7 bases and at J to 5 bases, leaving 18 bases not matched to a gene. Per germline, CDR1 LGHNT and CDR2 FRNRAP. The CDR3 consists of 17 residues. This chain's CDR3 is CASDLGAGGARRTEAFF. The DNA of the CDR3 is TGTGCTAGTGACTTGGGGGCAGGGGGCGCGAGGAGGACTGAAGCTTTCTTT.

This clonotype appeared many times. The chain links TRBV2 to TRBJ1-1; no definite D call. The ends were cut back, 6 bases at V and 4 bases at J, with 12 bases in the middle. The germline gives CDR1 SNHLY, CDR2 FYNNEI. The length of the CDR3 is 13 residues. The CDR3 DNA reads as TGTGCCAGCAGCTTCCCCCCCAGCACTGAAGCTTTCTTT. This translates into CASSFPPSTEAFF.

This clonotype occurred many times. The J gene is TRBJ1-2, the V gene TRBV2; 7 bases match TRBD1. Unmatched junction bases numbered 8, after V lost 8 bases and J lost 5 bases. The CDR3 is 13 residues long. Germline loops: CDR1 SNHLY, CDR2 FYNNEI. This CDR3 reads CASSETRGYGYTF. Written as DNA, the CDR3 is TGTGCCAGCTCGGAGACCAGGGGGTATGGCTACACCTTC.

There are a few counts of this clonotype. Possible read error: a much larger clone is one base away. This chain links TRBV12-3 or TRBV12-4 with TRBJ1-1; the match to TRBD1 covers 9 bases. The length of the CDR3 is 15 residues. Written as DNA, the CDR3 is TGTGCCAGCAGTCCAACAGGGGGCTGGGGCACTGAAGCTTCCTTT. Translated, it gives CASSPTGGWGTEASF.

This clonotype was detected ten times or more. V usage is TRBV6-5 and J usage is TRBJ2-4; TRBD2 is a possible D gene (5 bases). Germline values: CDR1 MNHEY, CDR2 SVGAGI. V lost 2 bases to trimming and J lost 0 bases, with 11 bases between them. The CDR3 length is 16 residues. Written as DNA, the CDR3 is TGTGCCAGCAGTTACCAGCGGACCTTAGCCAAAAACATTCAGTACTTC. Translating gives CASSYQRTLAKNIQYF.

This clonotype was observed at least ten times. The chain has TRBV6-5 and TRBJ1-2, with D possibly matching TRBD1 (5 bases). The CDR3 loop spans 15 amino acids. V was shortened by 7 bases and J by 4 bases, with 19 bases between the two germline ends. Germline loops: CDR1 MNHEY, CDR2 SVGAGI. The DNA of the CDR3 is TGTGCCAGCAAATTACTAAGGGGCACCGGCTATGGCTACACCTTC. Translated: CASKLLRGTGYGYTF.

This clonotype was recorded many times. This chain joins TRBV11-2 and TRBJ2-7; D is unresolved. V was pared by 5 bases and J by 4 bases, with 18 bases between. CDR3 length: 15 amino acids. Germline CDR1 SGHAT, CDR2 FQNNGV. DNA of the CDR3: TGTGCCAGCAGCCCCCGATCTTGGAGTGGTTACGAGCAGTACTTC. Translated: CASSPRSWSGYEQYF.

The rearrangement joins TRBV11-2 to TRBJ2-7; TRBD1 is a possible D gene (8 bases). V was trimmed by 3 bases and J by 4 bases, leaving 19 bases between them. Germline values: CDR1 SGHAT, CDR2 FQNNGV. The CDR3 length is 16 residues. CDR3 region: CASSFRGRGLGYEQYF. For the CDR3, the DNA is TGTGCCAGCAGCTTCAGGGGGCGGGGGTTGGGTTACGAGCAGTACTTC. Using reference TRBV11-2 and TRBJ2-7 for the parts outside the CDR3, the full variable domain is EAGVAQSPRYKIIEKRQSVAFWCNPISGHATLYWYQQILGQGPKLLIQFQNNGVVDDSQLPKDRFSAERLKGVDSTLKIQPAKLEDSAVYLCASSFRGRGLGYEQYFGPGTRLTVT.

This clonotype was observed many times. This chain joins TRBV6-6 and TRBJ2-7; D gene ambiguous. Germline lookup yields CDR1 MNHNY and CDR2 SVGAGI (reference sequence). This CDR3 region has 12 residues. Trimming shortened V by 5 bases and J by 4 bases, and 9 bases separated the two germline ends. CDR3 sequence (DNA): TGTGCCAGCAGTCAGAATTTATACGAGCAGTACTTC. Amino acid sequence: CASSQNLYEQYF.

J is TRBJ2-2 and V is TRBV20-1, with a possible D match to TRBD2 (5 bases). With 0 bases removed from V and 6 bases from J, the gap between germline ends came to 20 bases. Germline values: CDR1 DFQATT, CDR2 SNEGSKA (reference sequence). This CDR3 spans 17 amino acids. CDR3 DNA: TGCAGTGCTAGAGATGCCAGGTTCGGGATTGGCGCCGGGGAGCTGTTTTTT. Amino acids: CSARDARFGIGAGELFF.

This clonotype was seen repeatedly, ten times or more. The J gene is TRBJ2-5, the V gene TRBV2, with 8 bases identical to TRBD2. V shed 5 bases, J shed 2 bases, and the junction held 7 bases outside the gene matches. Germline V gene data show CDR1 as SNHLY and CDR2 as FYNNEI. The CDR3 sequence is 15 residues long. The CDR3 protein is CASSRGGLFQETQYF. The CDR3, as DNA: TGTGCCAGCAGTCGGGGGGGACTGTTTCAAGAGACCCAGTACTTC.

In its sample, this clonotype was seen many times. The chain is built from TRBV5-1 and TRBJ1-1; unclear D gene. Trimming removed 2 bases from V and 3 bases from J, with 14 bases in between. The germline V gene encodes CDR1 SGHRS and CDR2 YFSETQ. This CDR3 is 15 amino acids long. CDR3 sequence (DNA): TGCGCCAGCAGCTTATCTGCCGGATCGGACACTGAAGCTTTCTTT. Translating gives CASSLSAGSDTEAFF.

The table lists this clonotype with many counts. The chain joins TRBV20-1 to TRBJ2-7; possible D gene TRBD1, 6 bases. Germline CDR1 DFQATT, CDR2 SNEGSKA (reference sequence). V shed 2 bases and J shed 4 bases, with 24 bases lying between them. The CDR3 sequence is 17 residues long. CDR3: CSARSSPGQGPEYEQYF. The CDR3 DNA sequence: TGCAGTGCTAGATCAAGCCCCGGGCAGGGGCCCGAGTACGAGCAGTACTTC.

This clonotype was found many times. The CDR3 region is CASSLRQAGYGYTF. The CDR3 DNA reads TGTGCCAGCAGTCTGAGACAGGCGGGCTATGGCTACACCTTC. The chain recombines TRBV2 with TRBJ1-2; possible D gene TRBD1, 6 bases. This CDR3 is built from 14 residues. CDR1 SNHLY and CDR2 FYNNEI come from the germline V gene. V lost 5 bases, J lost 4 bases, and 14 bases lay in between.

The table lists this clonotype with many counts. V and J are TRBV6-5 and TRBJ1-1, with D perhaps TRBD1 (6 bases). The CDR3 runs to 13 residues. Germline CDR1 MNHEY, CDR2 SVGAGI. V lost 6 bases to trimming and J lost 3 bases, with 11 bases between them. In nucleotides, the CDR3 is TGTGCCAGCAGACAGGGACACCACACTGAAGCTTTCTTT. Translation gives CASRQGHHTEAFF.

This clonotype occurred many times. The rearrangement links TRBV2 to TRBJ1-2; 8 nucleotides align to TRBD1. Germline V gene data show CDR1 as SNHLY and CDR2 as FYNNEI. The ends lost 1 base at V and 4 bases at J; junction bases unmatched: 2. The CDR3 is 14 amino acids. For the CDR3, the DNA is TGTGCCAGCAGTGAAGAACAGGGGGGCTATGGCTACACCTTC. It translates to CASSEEQGGYGYTF.

This clonotype was seen at least ten times. The DNA of the CDR3 is TGTGCCAGCAGTTTACGGCGGCTTTATGGCTACACCTTC. This translates into CASSLRRLYGYTF. The chain recombines TRBV12-3 or TRBV12-4 with TRBJ1-2; D ambiguous. The CDR3 runs 13 residues. Trimming pared 2 bases from V and 5 bases from J, leaving 9 bases between.

The chain recombines TRBV5-1 with TRBJ2-7; the match to TRBD1 covers 7 bases. Per the germline V gene, CDR1 is SGHRS and CDR2 is YFSETQ. The CDR3 consists of 13 residues. With 6 bases clipped from V and 5 bases from J, the junction kept 8 bases outside the gene matches. The CDR3 sequence is CASNEGAADEQYF. CDR3 nucleotides: TGCGCCAGCAATGAGGGGGCCGCCGACGAGCAGTACTTC.

This clonotype was recorded at least ten times. V usage is TRBV2 and J usage is TRBJ2-1; possible D gene TRBD2, 5 bases. This CDR3 spans 14 amino acids. The V and J ends lost 6 bases and 2 bases respectively, with 11 bases between them. The V gene's germline CDR1 is SNHLY and CDR2 FYNNEI. CDR3 nucleotides: TGTGCCAGCAGCATGACGGGAACCTACAATGAGCAGTTCTTC. Amino acid sequence: CASSMTGTYNEQFF.

Remarks on this clonotype: A much larger clone is a single base away; this may be a read error. The chain combines TRBV20-1 with TRBJ1-5, with 8 bases fitting TRBD1. Losses at the gene ends were 5 bases for V and 6 bases for J; bases not matched to a gene: 6. The CDR3 is 13 residues long. Germline-derived CDR1 and CDR2 are DFQATT and SNEGSKA (reference sequence). The CDR3 region has the DNA TGCAGTGCTGAACGGGACAGGTCTCAGCCCCAGCATTTT. It translates to CSAERDRSQPQHF.

This clonotype was counted at least ten times. The rearrangement links TRBV6-5 to TRBJ1-2; 10 nucleotides line up with TRBD1. Trimming at V came to 2 bases and at J to 4 bases, leaving 7 bases not matched to a gene. The CDR3 runs 16 residues. In germline, CDR1 is MNHEY, CDR2 SVGAGI. CDR3 DNA sequence: TGTGCCAGCAGTTACGGGACAGGGGCCATACTCTATGGCTACACCTTC. It specifies CASSYGTGAILYGYTF.

In its sample, this clonotype was seen once. This chain connects TRBV6-1 to TRBJ2-2, with D tentatively TRBD1 (5 bases). The CDR3 extends over 15 amino acids. V lost 3 bases to trimming and J lost 5 bases, with 13 bases between them. Looked up from germline, CDR1 is MNHNS and CDR2 is SASEGT. CDR3 residues: CASSDGAWLTGELFF. The CDR3 bases are TGTGCCAGCAGTGATGGGGCCTGGTTAACCGGGGAGCTGTTTTTT.